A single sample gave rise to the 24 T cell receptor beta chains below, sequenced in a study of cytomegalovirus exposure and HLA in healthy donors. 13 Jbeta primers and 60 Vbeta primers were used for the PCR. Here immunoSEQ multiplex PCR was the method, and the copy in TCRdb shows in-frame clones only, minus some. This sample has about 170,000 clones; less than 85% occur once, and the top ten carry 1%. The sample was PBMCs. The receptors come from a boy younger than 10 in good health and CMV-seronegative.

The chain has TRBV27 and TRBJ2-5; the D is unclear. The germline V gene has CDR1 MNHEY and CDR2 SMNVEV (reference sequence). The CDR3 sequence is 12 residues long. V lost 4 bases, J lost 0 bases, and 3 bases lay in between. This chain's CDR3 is CASSYNQETQYF. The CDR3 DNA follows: TGTGCCAGCAGTTATAACCAAGAGACCCAGTACTTC.

CDR3 nucleotide sequence: TGTGCCACCAGCAGAGTTACAGGAGTGAGAGGAAACACCATATATTTT. Its protein is CATSRVTGVRGNTIYF. The rearrangement joins TRBV15 to TRBJ1-3; weak D call: TRBD1 (5 bases). With 1 base removed from V and 4 bases from J, the gap between germline ends came to 14 bases. The CDR3 has 16 residues. From germline, CDR1 is LNHNV and CDR2 YYDKDF (reference sequence).

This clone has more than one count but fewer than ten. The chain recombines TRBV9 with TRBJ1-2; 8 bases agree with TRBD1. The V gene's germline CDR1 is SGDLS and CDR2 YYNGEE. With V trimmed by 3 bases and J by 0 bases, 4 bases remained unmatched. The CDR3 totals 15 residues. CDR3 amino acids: CASSALTGANYGYTF. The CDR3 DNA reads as TGTGCCAGCAGCGCCCTGACAGGGGCTAACTATGGCTACACCTTC.

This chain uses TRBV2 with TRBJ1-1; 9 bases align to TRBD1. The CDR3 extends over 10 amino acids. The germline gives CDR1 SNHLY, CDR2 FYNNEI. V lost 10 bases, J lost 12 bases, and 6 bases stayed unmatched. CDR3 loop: CATRDRVSFF. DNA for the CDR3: TGTGCCACCCGGGACAGGGTGTCTTTCTTT.

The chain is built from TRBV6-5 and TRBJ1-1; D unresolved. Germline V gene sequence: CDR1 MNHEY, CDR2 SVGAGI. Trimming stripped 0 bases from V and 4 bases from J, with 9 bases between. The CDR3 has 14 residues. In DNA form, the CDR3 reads TGTGCCAGCAGTTACTCTTCTAGGTCCACTGAAGCTTTCTTT. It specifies CASSYSSRSTEAFF.

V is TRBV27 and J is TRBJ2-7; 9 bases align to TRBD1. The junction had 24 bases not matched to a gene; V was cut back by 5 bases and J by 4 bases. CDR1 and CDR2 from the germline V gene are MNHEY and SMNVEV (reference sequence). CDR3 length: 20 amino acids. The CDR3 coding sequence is TGTGCCAGCAGTCCAGACCCCCGGGACAGGGATTCGGGGAGACTATACGAGCAGTACGTC. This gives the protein CASSPDPRDRDSGRLYEQYV.

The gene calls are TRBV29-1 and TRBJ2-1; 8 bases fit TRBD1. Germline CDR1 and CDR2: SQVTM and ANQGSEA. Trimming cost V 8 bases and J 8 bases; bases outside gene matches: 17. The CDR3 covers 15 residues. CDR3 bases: TGCAGCCTTTCCTCAGGGGACAGGTGGCAACATGAGCAGTTCTTC. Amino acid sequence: CSLSSGDRWQHEQFF.

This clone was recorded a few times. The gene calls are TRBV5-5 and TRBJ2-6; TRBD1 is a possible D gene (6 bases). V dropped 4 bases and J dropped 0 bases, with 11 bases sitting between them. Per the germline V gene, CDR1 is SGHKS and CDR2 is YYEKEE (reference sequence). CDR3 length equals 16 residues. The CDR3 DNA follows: TGTGCCAGCAGCCCTCAGGGGAACTCTGGGGCCAACGTCCTGACTTTC. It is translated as CASSPQGNSGANVLTF.

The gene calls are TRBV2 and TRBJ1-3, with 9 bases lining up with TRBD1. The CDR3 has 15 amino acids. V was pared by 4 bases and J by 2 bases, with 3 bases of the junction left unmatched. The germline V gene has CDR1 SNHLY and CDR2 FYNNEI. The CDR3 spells CASSGYRGPGNTIYF. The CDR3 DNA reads TGTGCCAGCAGTGGATACAGGGGGCCTGGAAACACCATATATTTT.

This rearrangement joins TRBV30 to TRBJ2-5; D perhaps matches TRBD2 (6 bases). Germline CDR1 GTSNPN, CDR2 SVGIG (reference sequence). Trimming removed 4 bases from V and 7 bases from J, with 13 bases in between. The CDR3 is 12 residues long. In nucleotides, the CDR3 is TGTGCCTGGACCCACCGGCGGGGGACCCAGTACTTC. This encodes CAWTHRRGTQYF.

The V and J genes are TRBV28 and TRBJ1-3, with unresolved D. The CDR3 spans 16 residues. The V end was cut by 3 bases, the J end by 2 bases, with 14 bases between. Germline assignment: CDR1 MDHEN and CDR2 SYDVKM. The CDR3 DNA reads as TGTGCCAGCAGTTTTTTCAGTCGGGGAACTGGAAACACCATATATTTT. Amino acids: CASSFFSRGTGNTIYF. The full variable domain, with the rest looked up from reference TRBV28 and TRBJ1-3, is DVKVTQSSRYLVKRTGEKVFLECVQDMDHENMFWYRQDPGLGLRLIYFSYDVKMKEKGDIPEGYSVSREKKERFSLILESASTNQTSMYLCASSFFSRGTGNTIYFGEGSWLTVV.

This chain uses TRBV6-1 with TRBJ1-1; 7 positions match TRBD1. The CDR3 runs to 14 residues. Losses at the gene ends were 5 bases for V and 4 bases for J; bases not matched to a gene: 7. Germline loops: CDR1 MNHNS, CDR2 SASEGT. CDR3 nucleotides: TGTGCCAGCAGTTCCCGCAGGGGGAGCACTGAAGCTTTCTTT. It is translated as CASSSRRGSTEAFF.

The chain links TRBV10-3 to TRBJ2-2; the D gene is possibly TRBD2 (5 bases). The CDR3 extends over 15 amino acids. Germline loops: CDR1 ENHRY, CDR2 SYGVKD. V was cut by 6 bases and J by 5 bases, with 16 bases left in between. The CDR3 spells CAIRDSTGKTGELFF. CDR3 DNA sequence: TGTGCCATCAGGGACTCGACCGGGAAAACCGGGGAGCTGTTTTTT.

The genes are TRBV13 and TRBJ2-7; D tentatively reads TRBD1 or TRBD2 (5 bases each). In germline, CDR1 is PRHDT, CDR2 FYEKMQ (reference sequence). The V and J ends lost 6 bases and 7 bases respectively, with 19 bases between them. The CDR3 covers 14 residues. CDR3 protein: CASSSLQGSGEQYV. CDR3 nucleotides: TGTGCCAGCAGTTCCCTCCAGGGCTCGGGGGAGCAGTACGTC.

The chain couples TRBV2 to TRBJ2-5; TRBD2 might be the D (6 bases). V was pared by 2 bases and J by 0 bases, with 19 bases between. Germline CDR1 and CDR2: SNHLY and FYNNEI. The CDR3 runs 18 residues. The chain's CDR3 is CASSEPGLQNLYQETQYF. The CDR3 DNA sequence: TGTGCCAGCAGTGAACCGGGACTCCAAAACCTGTACCAAGAGACCCAGTACTTC.

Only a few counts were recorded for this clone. Here the CDR3 reads CAWSPPSPSNQPQHF. The CDR3 DNA reads as TGTGCCTGGAGTCCCCCGTCCCCCAGCAATCAGCCCCAGCATTTT. The chain links TRBV30 to TRBJ1-5; D ambiguous. CDR3 length equals 15 residues. Germline CDR1 reads GTSNPN; CDR2 reads SVGIG (reference sequence). V lost 2 bases, J lost 1 base, and 12 bases lay in between.

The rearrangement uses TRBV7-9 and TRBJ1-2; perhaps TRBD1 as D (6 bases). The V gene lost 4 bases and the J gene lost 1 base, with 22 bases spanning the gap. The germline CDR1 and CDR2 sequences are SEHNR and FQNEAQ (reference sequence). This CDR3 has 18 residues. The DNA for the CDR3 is TGTGCCAGCAGCTCCGTAAAACAGGGCCCCGGGCGTAACTATGGCTACACCTTC. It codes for CASSSVKQGPGRNYGYTF.

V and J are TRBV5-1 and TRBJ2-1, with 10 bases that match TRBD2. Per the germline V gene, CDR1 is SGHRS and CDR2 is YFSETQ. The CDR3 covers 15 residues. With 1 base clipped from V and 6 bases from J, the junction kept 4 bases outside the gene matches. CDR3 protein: CASSLQRTSGNEQFF. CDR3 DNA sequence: TGCGCCAGCAGCTTGCAACGGACTAGCGGCAATGAGCAGTTCTTC. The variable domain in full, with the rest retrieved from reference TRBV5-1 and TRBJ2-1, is KAGVTQTPRYLIKTRGQQVTLSCSPISGHRSVSWYQQTPGQGLQFLFEYFSETQRNKGNFPGRFSGRQFSNSRSEMNVSTLELGDSALYLCASSLQRTSGNEQFFGPGTRLTVL.

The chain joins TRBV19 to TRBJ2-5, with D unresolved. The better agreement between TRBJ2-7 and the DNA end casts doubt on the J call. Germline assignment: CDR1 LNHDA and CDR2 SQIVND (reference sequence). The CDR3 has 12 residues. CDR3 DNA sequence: TGTGCCAGTAGTCCGCTGTCCTACGAGCAGTACTTC. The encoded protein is CASSPLSYEQYF.

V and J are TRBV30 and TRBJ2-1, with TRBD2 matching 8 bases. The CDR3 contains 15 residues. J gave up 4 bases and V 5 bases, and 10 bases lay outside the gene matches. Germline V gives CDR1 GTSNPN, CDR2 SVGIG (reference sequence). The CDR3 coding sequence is TGTGCCTGGCGCCCACTAGCGGCCATGTACAATGAGCAGTTCTTC. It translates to CAWRPLAAMYNEQFF.

The CDR3 is CASSLIGRPAFF. The DNA for the CDR3 is TGTGCCAGCAGCCTAATTGGGCGACCCGCTTTCTTT. The V gene is TRBV27, the J gene TRBJ1-1; D is uncertain. CDR1 MNHEY and CDR2 SMNVEV come from the germline V gene (reference sequence). Trimming removed 6 bases from V and 11 bases from J, with 16 bases in between. This CDR3 is built from 12 residues.

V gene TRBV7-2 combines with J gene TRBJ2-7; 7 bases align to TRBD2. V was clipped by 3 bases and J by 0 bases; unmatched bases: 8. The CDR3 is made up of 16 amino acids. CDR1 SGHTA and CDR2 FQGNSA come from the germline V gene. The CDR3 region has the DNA TGTGCCAGCAGCTTGGGGCGGGCTAGCGGCTCCTACGAGCAGTACTTC. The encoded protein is CASSLGRASGSYEQYF.

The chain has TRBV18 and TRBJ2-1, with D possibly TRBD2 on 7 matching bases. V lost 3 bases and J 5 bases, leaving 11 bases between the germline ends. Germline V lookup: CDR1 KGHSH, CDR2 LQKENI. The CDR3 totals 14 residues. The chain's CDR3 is CASSPGGGHNEQFF. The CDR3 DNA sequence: TGTGCCAGCTCACCGGGGGGGGGCCACAATGAGCAGTTCTTC.

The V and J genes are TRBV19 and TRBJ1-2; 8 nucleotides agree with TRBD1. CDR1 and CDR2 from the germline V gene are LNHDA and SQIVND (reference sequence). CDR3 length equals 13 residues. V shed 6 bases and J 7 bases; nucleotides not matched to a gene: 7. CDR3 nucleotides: TGTGCCAGTAGCCGACAGGGGCCGGCTGGCTACACCTTC. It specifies CASSRQGPAGYTF.